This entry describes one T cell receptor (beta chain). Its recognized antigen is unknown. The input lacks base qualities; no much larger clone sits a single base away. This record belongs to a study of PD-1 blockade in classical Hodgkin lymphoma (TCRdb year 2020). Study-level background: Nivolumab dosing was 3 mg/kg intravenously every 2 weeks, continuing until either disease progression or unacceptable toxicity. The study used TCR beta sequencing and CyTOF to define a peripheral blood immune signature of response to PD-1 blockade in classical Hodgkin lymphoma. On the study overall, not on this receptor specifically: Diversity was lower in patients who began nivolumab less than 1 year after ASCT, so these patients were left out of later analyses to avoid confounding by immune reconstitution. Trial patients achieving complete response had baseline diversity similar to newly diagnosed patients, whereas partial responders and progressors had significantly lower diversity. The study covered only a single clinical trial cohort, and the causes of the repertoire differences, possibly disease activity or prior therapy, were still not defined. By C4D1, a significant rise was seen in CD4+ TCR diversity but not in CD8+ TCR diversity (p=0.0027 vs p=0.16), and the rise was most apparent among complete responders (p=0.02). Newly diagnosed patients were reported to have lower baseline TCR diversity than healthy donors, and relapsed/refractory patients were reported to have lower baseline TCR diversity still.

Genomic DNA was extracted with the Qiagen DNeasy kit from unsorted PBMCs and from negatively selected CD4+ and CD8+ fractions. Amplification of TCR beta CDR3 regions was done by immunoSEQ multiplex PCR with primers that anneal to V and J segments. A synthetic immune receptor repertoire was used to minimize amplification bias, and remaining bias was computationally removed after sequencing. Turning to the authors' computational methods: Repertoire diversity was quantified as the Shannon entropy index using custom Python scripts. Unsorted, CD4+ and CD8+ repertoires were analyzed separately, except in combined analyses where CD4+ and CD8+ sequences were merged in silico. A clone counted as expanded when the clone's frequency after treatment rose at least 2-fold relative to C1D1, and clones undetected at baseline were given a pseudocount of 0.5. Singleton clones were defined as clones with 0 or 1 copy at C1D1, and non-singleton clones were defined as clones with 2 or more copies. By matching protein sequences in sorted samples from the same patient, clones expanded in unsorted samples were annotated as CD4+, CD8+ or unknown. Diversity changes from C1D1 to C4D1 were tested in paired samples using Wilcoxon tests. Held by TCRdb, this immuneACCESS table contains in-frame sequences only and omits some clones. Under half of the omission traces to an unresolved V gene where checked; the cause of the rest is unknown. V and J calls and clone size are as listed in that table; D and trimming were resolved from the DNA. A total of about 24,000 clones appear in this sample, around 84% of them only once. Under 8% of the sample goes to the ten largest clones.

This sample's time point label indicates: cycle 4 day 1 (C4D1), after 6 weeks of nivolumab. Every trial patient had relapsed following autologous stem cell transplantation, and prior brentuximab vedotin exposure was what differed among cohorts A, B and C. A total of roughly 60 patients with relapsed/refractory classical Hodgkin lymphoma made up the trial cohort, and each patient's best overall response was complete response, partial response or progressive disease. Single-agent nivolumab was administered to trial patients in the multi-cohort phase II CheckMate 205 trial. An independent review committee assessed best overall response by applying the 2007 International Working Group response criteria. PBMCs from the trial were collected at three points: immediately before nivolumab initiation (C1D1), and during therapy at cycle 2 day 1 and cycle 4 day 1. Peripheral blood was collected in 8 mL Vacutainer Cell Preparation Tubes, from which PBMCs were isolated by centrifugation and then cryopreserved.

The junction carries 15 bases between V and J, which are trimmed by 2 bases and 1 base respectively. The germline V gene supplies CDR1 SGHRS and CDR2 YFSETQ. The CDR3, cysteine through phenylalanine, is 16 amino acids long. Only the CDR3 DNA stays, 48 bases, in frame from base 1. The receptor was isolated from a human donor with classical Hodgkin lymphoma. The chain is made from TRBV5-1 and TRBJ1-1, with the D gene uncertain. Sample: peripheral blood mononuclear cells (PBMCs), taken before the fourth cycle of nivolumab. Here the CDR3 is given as CASSFPTALGNTEAFF. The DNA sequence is TGCGCCAGCAGCTTCCCCACGGCGTTGGGGAACACTGAAGCTTTCTTT.